The text below deals with one T cell receptor (beta chain). This CDR3 region has 16 residues. Germline CDR1 is MDHEN and CDR2 is SYDVKM. V shed 5 bases and J 5 bases; nucleotides not matched to a gene: 11. The source of the sample is a study of T cells after yellow fever vaccination. TCRdb fed the 5' RACE reads into MiXCR, producing one record per CDR3 protein. The data hold some 670,000 distinct CDR3 sequences, with approximately 13% observed a single time. The sample here was PBMCs, taken on the day of the yellow fever booster vaccination. This rearrangement joins TRBV28 to TRBJ2-3; 9 bases line up with TRBD2. This TCR was sampled from a man aged 25 to 40 who received the YFV17D yellow fever vaccine. This CDR3 reads CASSQLAGDIRDTQYF. The CDR3, as DNA: TGTGCCAGCAGTCAGTTAGCGGGAGACATCAGAGATACGCAGTATTTT. Supplemented by reference TRBV28 and TRBJ2-3, the full variable domain reads DVKVTQSSRYLVKRTGEKVFLECVQDMDHENMFWYRQDPGLGLRLIYFSYDVKMKEKGDIPEGYSVSREKKERFSLILESASTNQTSMYLCASSQLAGDIRDTQYFGPGTRLTVL.